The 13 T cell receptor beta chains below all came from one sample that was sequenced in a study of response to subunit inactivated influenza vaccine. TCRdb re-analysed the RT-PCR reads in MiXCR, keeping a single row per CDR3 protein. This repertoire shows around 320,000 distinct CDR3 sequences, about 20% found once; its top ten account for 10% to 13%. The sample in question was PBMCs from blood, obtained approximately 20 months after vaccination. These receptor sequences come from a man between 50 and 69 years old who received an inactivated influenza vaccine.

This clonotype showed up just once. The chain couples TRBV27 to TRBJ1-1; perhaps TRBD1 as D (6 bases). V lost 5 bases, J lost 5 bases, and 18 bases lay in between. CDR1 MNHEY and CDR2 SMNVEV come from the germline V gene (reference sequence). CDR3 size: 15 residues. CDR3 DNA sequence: TGTGCCAGCAGTCCAATTCAGGGGACTAAGACTGAAGCTTTCTTT. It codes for CASSPIQGTKTEAFF.

DNA of the CDR3: TGTGCCAGCAGCTCTGGGACGGCAGCCCTCCACTTT. Protein product: CASSSGTAALHF. The chain is built from TRBV11-1 and TRBJ1-6, with D maybe TRBD1 (5 bases). The CDR3 extends over 12 amino acids. V was clipped by 4 bases and J by 14 bases, with 12 bases between them. CDR1 and CDR2 from the germline V gene are SGHAT and FQDESV (reference sequence).

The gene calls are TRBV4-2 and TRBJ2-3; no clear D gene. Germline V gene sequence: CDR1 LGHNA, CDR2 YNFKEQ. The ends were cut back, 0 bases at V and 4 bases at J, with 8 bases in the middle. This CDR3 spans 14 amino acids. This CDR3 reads CASSQDTGADTQYF. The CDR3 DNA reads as TGTGCCAGCAGCCAAGATACCGGCGCAGATACGCAGTATTTT.

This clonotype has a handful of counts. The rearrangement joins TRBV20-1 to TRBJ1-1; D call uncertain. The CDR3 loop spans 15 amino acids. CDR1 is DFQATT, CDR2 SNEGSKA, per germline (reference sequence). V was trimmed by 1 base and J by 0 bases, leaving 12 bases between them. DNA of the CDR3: TGCAGTGCTAGAGTGGAACACCGCATGAACACTGAAGCTTTCTTT. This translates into CSARVEHRMNTEAFF.

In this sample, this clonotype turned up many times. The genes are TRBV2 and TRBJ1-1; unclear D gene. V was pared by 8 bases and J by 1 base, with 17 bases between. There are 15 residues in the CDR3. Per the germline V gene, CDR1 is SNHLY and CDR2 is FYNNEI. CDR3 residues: CASCLSEEWNTEAFF. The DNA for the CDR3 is TGTGCCAGCTGTCTATCAGAGGAATGGAACACTGAAGCTTTCTTT.

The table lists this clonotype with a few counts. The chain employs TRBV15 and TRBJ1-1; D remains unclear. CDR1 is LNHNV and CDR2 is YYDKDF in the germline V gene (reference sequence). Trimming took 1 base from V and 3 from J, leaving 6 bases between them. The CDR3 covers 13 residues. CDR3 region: CATSRAGDTEAFF. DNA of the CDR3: TGTGCCACCAGCAGAGCTGGGGACACTGAAGCTTTCTTT.

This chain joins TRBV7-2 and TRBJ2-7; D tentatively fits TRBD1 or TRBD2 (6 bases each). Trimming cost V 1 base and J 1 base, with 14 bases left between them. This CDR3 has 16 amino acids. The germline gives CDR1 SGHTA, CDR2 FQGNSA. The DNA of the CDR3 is TGTGCCAGCAGCTTAGGTGGGGGGCTACTATCCTACGAGCAGTACTTC. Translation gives CASSLGGGLLSYEQYF.

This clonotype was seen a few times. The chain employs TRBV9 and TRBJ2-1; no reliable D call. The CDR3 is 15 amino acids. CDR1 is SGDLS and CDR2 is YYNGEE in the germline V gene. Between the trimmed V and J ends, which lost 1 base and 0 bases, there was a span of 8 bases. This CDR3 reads CASSVRVSSYNEQFF. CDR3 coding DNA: TGTGCCAGCAGCGTAAGGGTGAGCTCCTACAATGAGCAGTTCTTC.

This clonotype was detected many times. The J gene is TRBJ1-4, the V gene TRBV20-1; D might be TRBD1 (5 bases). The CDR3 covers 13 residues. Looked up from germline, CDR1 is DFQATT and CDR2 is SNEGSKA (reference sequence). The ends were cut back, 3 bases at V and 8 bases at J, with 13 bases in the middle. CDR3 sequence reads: CSASRLGDEKLFF. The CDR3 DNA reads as TGCAGTGCTAGCCGCTTAGGGGACGAAAAACTGTTTTTT.

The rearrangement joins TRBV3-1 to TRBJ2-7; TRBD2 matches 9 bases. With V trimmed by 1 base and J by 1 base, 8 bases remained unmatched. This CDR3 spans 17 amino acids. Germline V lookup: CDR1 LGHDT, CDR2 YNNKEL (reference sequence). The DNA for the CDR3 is TGTGCCAGCAGCCAAGTCTTCCCTAGCGGGGATTCCTACGAGCAGTACTTC. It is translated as CASSQVFPSGDSYEQYF.

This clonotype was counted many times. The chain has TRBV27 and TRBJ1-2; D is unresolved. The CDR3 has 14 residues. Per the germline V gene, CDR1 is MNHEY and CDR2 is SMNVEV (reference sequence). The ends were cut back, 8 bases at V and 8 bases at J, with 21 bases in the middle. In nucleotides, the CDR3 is TGTGCCAGCTCCGCATTCGGAAACTTCGCCGGCTACACCTTC. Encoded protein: CASSAFGNFAGYTF.

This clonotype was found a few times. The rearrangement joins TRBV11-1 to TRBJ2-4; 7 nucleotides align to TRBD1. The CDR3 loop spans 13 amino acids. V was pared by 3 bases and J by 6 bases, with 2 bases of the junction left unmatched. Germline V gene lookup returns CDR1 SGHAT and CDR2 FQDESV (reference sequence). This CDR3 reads CASSFGTANIQYF. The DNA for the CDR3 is TGTGCCAGCAGCTTCGGGACAGCAAACATTCAGTACTTC. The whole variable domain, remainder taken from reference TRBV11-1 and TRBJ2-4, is EAEVAQSPRYKITEKSQAVAFWCDPISGHATLYWYRQILGQGPELLVQFQDESVVDDSQLPKDRFSAERLKGVDSTLKIQPAELGDSAMYLCASSFGTANIQYFGAGTRLSVL.

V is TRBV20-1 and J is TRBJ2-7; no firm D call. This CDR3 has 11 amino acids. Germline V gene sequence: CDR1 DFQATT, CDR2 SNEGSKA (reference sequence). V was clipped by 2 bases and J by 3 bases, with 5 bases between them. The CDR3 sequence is CSARPDYEQYF. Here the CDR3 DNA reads TGCAGTGCTAGACCAGACTACGAGCAGTACTTC.